What follows are 22 T cell receptor beta chains derived from one specimen sequenced in a study of cytomegalovirus exposure and HLA in healthy donors. Sequencing was performed with immunoSEQ multiplex PCR; in TCRdb, only in-frame clones are kept and a portion is missing. Among about 260,000 clones, 90% were seen once, and the ten largest hold around 3.1%. Sequencing was done on a sample of PBMCs. These TCRs come from a woman between 25 and 40 years old in good health and CMV-seronegative.

The chain combines TRBV28 with TRBJ2-7, with a tentative D call TRBD2 (6 bases). Trimming stripped 8 bases from V and 2 bases from J, with 16 bases between. CDR3 length: 14 amino acids. Germline V gene sequence: CDR1 MDHEN, CDR2 SYDVKM. CDR3 loop: CASRNRDWPYEQYF. The CDR3 region has the DNA TGTGCCAGCCGTAACCGGGACTGGCCCTACGAGCAGTACTTC.

The V and J genes are TRBV6-4 and TRBJ2-7, with 9 nucleotides matching TRBD2. CDR3 size: 14 residues. With 6 bases clipped from V and 10 bases from J, the junction kept 13 bases outside the gene matches. Germline V gene data show CDR1 as MRHNA and CDR2 as SNTAGT. CDR3 DNA: TGTGCCAGCAGCCCGGACTTCGGGACTAGCTTACAGTACTTC. Protein sequence: CASSPDFGTSLQYF.

V usage is TRBV27 and J usage is TRBJ2-1; possibly TRBD2 for D (5 bases). CDR1 is MNHEY and CDR2 is SMNVEV in the germline V gene (reference sequence). This CDR3 has 13 amino acids. V was pared by 8 bases and J by 5 bases, with 13 bases between. The CDR3 nucleotides are TGTGCCAGCGGTTACAGCGGAAACAATGAGCAGTTCTTC. Its translation: CASGYSGNNEQFF.

The gene calls are TRBV7-9 and TRBJ2-7, with D maybe TRBD2 (5 bases). Germline V gene data show CDR1 as SEHNR and CDR2 as FQNEAQ (reference sequence). The CDR3 has 14 residues. V lost 5 bases and J 5 bases, leaving 16 bases between the germline ends. The CDR3 loop is CASSASGRADEQYF. Here the CDR3 DNA reads TGTGCCAGCAGCGCAAGTGGGAGAGCCGACGAGCAGTACTTC.

This clone is a singleton in its sample. The CDR3 loop is CASSPSSAGAKTQYF. In DNA, the CDR3 is TGTGCCAGCAGCCCCTCCTCCGCCGGGGCCAAAACGCAGTATTTT. This chain connects TRBV5-4 to TRBJ2-3, with D tentatively TRBD1 or TRBD2 (5 bases each). Trimming cost V 4 bases and J 9 bases, with 21 bases left between them. The CDR3 is 15 residues long. The germline V gene encodes CDR1 SGHNT and CDR2 YYREEE (reference sequence).

The V gene is TRBV4-3, the J gene TRBJ2-1; possibly TRBD1 for D (5 bases). The ends were cut back, 0 bases at V and 9 bases at J, with 12 bases in the middle. In germline, CDR1 is LGHNA, CDR2 YSLEER. This CDR3 has 14 amino acids. CDR3 DNA sequence: TGCGCCAGCAGCCAAGATCCCAGGCAGGGTGAGCAGTTCTTC. Protein product: CASSQDPRQGEQFF.

V is TRBV4-1 and J is TRBJ1-5; D not resolved. The CDR3 covers 16 residues. V lost 0 bases to trimming and J lost 6 bases, with 15 bases between them. Germline assignment: CDR1 MGHRA and CDR2 YSYEKL. The CDR3 nucleotides are TGCGCCAGCAGCCAAGACAGGATCCGGGAGGGTCAGCCCCAGCATTTT. Its translation: CASSQDRIREGQPQHF.

This chain joins TRBV6-5 and TRBJ2-3; D may be TRBD1 or TRBD2 (5 bases each). Germline-derived CDR1 and CDR2 are MNHEY and SVGAGI. CDR3 size: 15 residues. The V end lost 6 bases, the J end lost 2 bases, and 15 bases lay between the germline ends. CDR3 DNA: TGTGCCAGCAGATCTGACGGGGACCACACAGATACGCAGTATTTT. Residues: CASRSDGDHTDTQYF.

This chain uses TRBV5-1 with TRBJ2-5, with a tentative D call TRBD2 (6 bases). V dropped 6 bases and J dropped 5 bases, with 17 bases sitting between them. Germline V gene data show CDR1 as SGHRS and CDR2 as YFSETQ. The CDR3 spans 14 residues. DNA of the CDR3: TGCGCCAGCACCCGGGGCTCCAGCGGGGAGACCCAGTACTTC. Protein: CASTRGSSGETQYF.

V gene TRBV6-6 combines with J gene TRBJ2-7; perhaps TRBD2 as D (5 bases). This CDR3 comprises 15 residues. The germline V gene has CDR1 MNHNY and CDR2 SVGAGI (reference sequence). The V and J ends lost 5 bases and 2 bases respectively, with 16 bases between them. The CDR3 DNA sequence: TGTGCCAGCAGTGGGCTGGGAGACTCACCCTACGAGCAGTACTTC. Amino acid sequence: CASSGLGDSPYEQYF.

The rearrangement uses TRBV4-1 and TRBJ2-7; the D gene is possibly TRBD1 (6 bases). V was trimmed by 4 bases and J by 2 bases, leaving 12 bases between them. The CDR3 is made up of 14 amino acids. In germline, CDR1 is MGHRA, CDR2 YSYEKL. CDR3 loop: CASSLGTGTYEQYF. Written as DNA, the CDR3 is TGCGCCAGCAGCCTTGGTACAGGGACCTACGAGCAGTACTTC.

The V gene is TRBV7-3, the J gene TRBJ2-2; TRBD1 agrees at 8 bases. CDR1 and CDR2 (germline): SGHTA, FQGTGA. This CDR3 is built from 15 residues. V gave up 5 bases and J gave up 6 bases; unmatched junction bases: 8. CDR3 amino acids: CASSPGQGFAGELFF. CDR3 DNA sequence: TGTGCCAGCAGCCCCGGACAGGGTTTTGCCGGGGAGCTGTTTTTT.

The DNA for the CDR3 is TGTGCCAGCAGCTTACAAGTGACTAGCGGGATTAGCTCCTACAATGAGCAGTTCTTC. Translating gives CASSLQVTSGISSYNEQFF. V and J are TRBV7-6 and TRBJ2-1; TRBD2 matches 11 bases. The J segment lost 0 bases and the V segment lost 2 bases, leaving 9 bases of the junction unmatched. The CDR3 runs 19 residues. Germline CDR1 SGHVS, CDR2 FNYEAQ.

The chain joins TRBV27 to TRBJ1-2; D gene uncertain. Germline V gene sequence: CDR1 MNHEY, CDR2 SMNVEV (reference sequence). The CDR3 consists of 13 residues. Trimming stripped 5 bases from V and 7 bases from J, with 14 bases between. CDR3 in DNA: TGTGCCAGCAGTCTCAGCCGTGAGGGTGGCTACACCTTC. Its protein product is CASSLSREGGYTF.

This clone appeared a few times. The chain uses TRBV28 and TRBJ2-7, with TRBD2 as a possible D gene (5 bases). V was pared by 5 bases and J by 3 bases, with 14 bases between. The CDR3 runs 14 residues. CDR1 is MDHEN, CDR2 SYDVKM, per germline. The chain's CDR3 is CASSLRGLNYEQYF. CDR3 in DNA: TGTGCCAGCAGTCTAAGAGGACTCAACTACGAGCAGTACTTC.

V usage is TRBV28 and J usage is TRBJ1-1; the D gene is possibly TRBD1 (5 bases). This CDR3 has 11 residues. Looked up from germline, CDR1 is MDHEN and CDR2 is SYDVKM. Trimming left V 6 bases short and J 11 bases short, with 13 bases between. Written as DNA, the CDR3 is TGTGCCAGCAGGCTACGGGGCTGGGCTTTCTTT. The encoded protein is CASRLRGWAFF.

The chain is built from TRBV4-1 and TRBJ2-7; the match to TRBD1 covers 7 bases. This CDR3 has 15 residues. The ends lost 0 bases at V and 2 bases at J; junction bases unmatched: 4. Germline V gene sequence: CDR1 MGHRA, CDR2 YSYEKL. The CDR3 is CASSQDDRVAYEQYF. The CDR3 DNA sequence: TGCGCCAGCAGCCAAGATGACAGGGTTGCCTACGAGCAGTACTTC.

The chain couples TRBV5-6 to TRBJ2-1; no firm D call. Germline CDR1 is SGHDT and CDR2 is YYEEEE. The CDR3 length is 12 residues. V shed 0 bases and J shed 9 bases, with 7 bases lying between them. Here the CDR3 reads CASSLGGSEQFF. CDR3 coding DNA: TGTGCCAGCAGCTTGGGCGGCAGTGAGCAGTTCTTC.

A remark on this clone: Within the sample, other DNA sequences also encode this same CDR3. DNA of the CDR3: TGTGCCAGCAGTTCCCCATACGAGCAGTACTTC. It specifies CASSSPYEQYF. The gene calls are TRBV28 and TRBJ2-7; no clear D gene. Germline lookup yields CDR1 MDHEN and CDR2 SYDVKM. V lost 4 bases to trimming and J lost 4 bases, with 5 bases between them. This CDR3 has 11 residues.

V gene TRBV11-2 combines with J gene TRBJ2-1; 9 bases agree with TRBD2. The germline V gene has CDR1 SGHAT and CDR2 FQNNGV. The CDR3 spans 16 residues. J was trimmed by 1 base and V by 6 bases; bases with no gene match: 7. The CDR3 DNA reads as TGTGCCAGCAGATCCCTAGCGGGGCGATCCTACAATGAGCAGTTCTTC. As protein: CASRSLAGRSYNEQFF.

The chain links TRBV23-1 to TRBJ2-2, with 9 bases aligning to TRBD2. TRBV23-1 is flagged as an ORF with uncertain function. After removal of 0 bases from V and 2 bases from J, the junction contained 7 bases not matched to a gene. The CDR3 has 18 amino acids. CDR3 bases: TGCGCCAGCAGTCAATCGTCGGGACTAGCACGAAACACCGGGGAGCTGTTTTTT. It yields the protein CASSQSSGLARNTGELFF.

V and J are TRBV28 and TRBJ2-7; 8 bases map to TRBD2. Trimming took 6 bases from V and 3 from J; bases not matched to a gene: 4. The CDR3 totals 13 residues. Germline V lookup: CDR1 MDHEN, CDR2 SYDVKM. The CDR3 nucleotides read TGTGCCAGCAGGGCGGGAGGATACTACGAGCAGTACTTC. Translated: CASRAGGYYEQYF.